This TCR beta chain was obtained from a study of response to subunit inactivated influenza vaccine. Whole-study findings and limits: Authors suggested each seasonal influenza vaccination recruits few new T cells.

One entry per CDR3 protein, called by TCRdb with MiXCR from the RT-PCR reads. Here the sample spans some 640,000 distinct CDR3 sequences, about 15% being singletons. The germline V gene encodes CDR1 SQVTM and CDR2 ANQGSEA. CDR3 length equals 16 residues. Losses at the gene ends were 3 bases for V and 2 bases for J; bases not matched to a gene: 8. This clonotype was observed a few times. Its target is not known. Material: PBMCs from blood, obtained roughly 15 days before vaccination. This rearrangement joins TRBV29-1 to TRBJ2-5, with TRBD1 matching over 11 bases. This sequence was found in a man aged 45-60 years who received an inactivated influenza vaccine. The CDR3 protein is CSVERQGTGGQETQYF. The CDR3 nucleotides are TGCAGCGTTGAGCGACAAGGGACAGGGGGTCAAGAGACCCAGTACTTC. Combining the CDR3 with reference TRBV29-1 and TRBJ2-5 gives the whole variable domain SAVISQKPSRDICQRGTSLTIQCQVDSQVTMMFWYRQQPGQSLTLIATANQGSEATYESGFVIDKFPISRPNLTFSTLTVSNMSPEDSSIYLCSVERQGTGGQETQYFGPGTRLLVL.